These 32 T cell receptor beta chains originate from one sample sequenced in a study of beta chain features in type 1 diabetes. Findings of the study overall: Type 1 diabetes patients had moderately but significantly shorter TCRB CDR3s in all four CD4+ subsets.

The authors reverse transcribed all of the isolated RNA, so sequencing captured expressed TCRB transcripts. The method was immunoSEQ multiplex PCR; TCRdb's version includes in-frame clones alone and lacks a portion of them. The sample records hundreds of thousands of clones, about 15% being singletons. These TCRs' antigens remain unknown. The sample was naive CD4+ T cells from blood. These receptors were obtained from a man aged 18-30 years with type 1 diabetes.

The sample holds a few counts of this clone. The sample has other DNA sequences that encode this CDR3 too. The chain couples TRBV28 to TRBJ1-2; D remains unclear. Looked up from germline, CDR1 is MDHEN and CDR2 is SYDVKM. The length of the CDR3 is 12 residues. The V and J ends lost 6 bases and 1 base respectively, with 6 bases between them. The CDR3 coding sequence is TGTGCCAGCAGGGGAGGTAACTATGGCTACACCTTC. It translates to CASRGGNYGYTF.

This clone was observed a handful of times. The rearrangement uses TRBV18 and TRBJ1-3; D ambiguous. V was cut by 5 bases and J by 0 bases, with 17 bases left in between. Germline loops: CDR1 KGHSH, CDR2 LQKENI. The CDR3 extends over 17 amino acids. CDR3 sequence: CASSYIPRRDSGNTIYF. The CDR3 nucleotides read TGTGCCAGCTCATACATACCACGGAGAGACTCTGGAAACACCATATATTTT.

This clone was seen a handful of times. The rearrangement uses TRBV18 and TRBJ1-1; TRBD1 matches 9 bases. This CDR3 has 15 residues. CDR1 is KGHSH, CDR2 LQKENI, per germline. The V segment lost 4 bases and the J segment 4 bases; nucleotides outside the gene matches: 7. Here the CDR3 DNA reads TGTGCCAGCTCACAGGGGACAGGGCTGAGCACTGAAGCTTTCTTT. It yields the protein CASSQGTGLSTEAFF.

This clone was observed a few times. The genes are TRBV5-4 and TRBJ2-5, with 8 nucleotides matching TRBD2. Germline CDR1 is SGHNT and CDR2 is YYREEE (reference sequence). The J segment lost 5 bases and the V segment lost 0 bases, leaving 6 bases of the junction unmatched. The CDR3 contains 15 residues. CDR3: CASSLARGGPETQYF. Written as DNA, the CDR3 is TGTGCCAGCAGCTTGGCTCGGGGGGGGCCGGAGACCCAGTACTTC. Full variable domain (remainder filled in from reference TRBV5-4 and TRBJ2-5): ETGVTQSPTHLIKTRGQQVTLRCSSQSGHNTVSWYQQALGQGPQFIFQYYREEENGRGNFPPRFSGLQFPNYSSELNVNALELDDSALYLCASSLARGGPETQYFGPGTRLLVL.

The genes are TRBV30 and TRBJ2-1; D unclear. V dropped 2 bases and J dropped 6 bases, with 11 bases sitting between them. Looked up from germline, CDR1 is GTSNPN and CDR2 is SVGIG (reference sequence). CDR3 length equals 13 residues. The CDR3 loop reads CAWSKSYGNEQFF. Here the CDR3 DNA reads TGTGCCTGGAGTAAGTCCTATGGCAATGAGCAGTTCTTC.

This rearrangement joins TRBV7-2 to TRBJ2-1; perhaps TRBD2 as D (5 bases). Germline V gene data show CDR1 as SGHTA and CDR2 as FQGNSA. V gave up 3 bases and J gave up 0 bases, with 9 bases separating them. This CDR3 is built from 15 residues. CDR3: CASSLEASSYNEQFF. CDR3 in DNA: TGTGCCAGCAGCTTGGAGGCCAGCTCCTACAATGAGCAGTTCTTC.

The chain recombines TRBV7-8 with TRBJ2-1, with 16 bases matching TRBD2. V gave up 5 bases and J gave up 4 bases; unmatched junction bases: 5. Germline V CDR1 and CDR2: SGHVS, FQNEAQ. The CDR3 totals 17 residues. The chain's CDR3 is CASSPGTSGGEYNEQFF. CDR3 in DNA: TGTGCCAGCAGCCCTGGGACTAGCGGGGGGGAATACAATGAGCAGTTCTTC.

Turning to this clone: At one of its ends the junction is not consistent with the germline gene, which may arise from a read error. V gene TRBV7-2 combines with J gene TRBJ2-7; 7 nucleotides line up with TRBD2. CDR1 and CDR2 from the germline V gene are SGHTA and FQGNSA. The CDR3 sequence is 14 residues long. The CDR3: CASSLAVASYEQYF. For the CDR3, the DNA is TGTGCCAGCAGCCTAGCGGTAGCTTCCTACGAGCAGTACTTC. The entire variable domain, with the rest obtained from reference TRBV7-2 and TRBJ2-7, is as follows: GAGVSQSPSNKVTEKGKDVELRCDPISGHTALYWYRQSLGQGLEFLIYFQGNSAPDKSGLPSDRFSAERTGGSVSTLTIQRTQQEDSAVYLCASSLAVASYEQYFGPGTRLTVT.

A few counts support this clone. The genes are TRBV9 and TRBJ2-5; maybe TRBD2 (7 bases). The CDR3 sequence is 15 residues long. V was cut by 0 bases and J by 2 bases, with 11 bases left in between. The V gene's germline CDR1 is SGDLS and CDR2 YYNGEE. The CDR3 loop is CASSVGGGLQETQYF. The CDR3 DNA reads TGTGCCAGCAGCGTAGGGGGGGGGCTGCAAGAGACCCAGTACTTC.

This rearrangement joins TRBV5-1 to TRBJ2-7, with D perhaps TRBD1 (6 bases). The V gene's germline CDR1 is SGHRS and CDR2 YFSETQ. Trimming cost V 0 bases and J 2 bases, with 9 bases left between them. CDR3 length: 14 amino acids. CDR3 sequence (DNA): TGCGCCAGCAGCTTGGGTGCAGGGGCCTACGAGCAGTACTTC. Protein: CASSLGAGAYEQYF.

The gene calls are TRBV5-1 and TRBJ2-7; TRBD2 matches at 12 bases. CDR1 is SGHRS and CDR2 is YFSETQ in the germline V gene. CDR3 length: 15 residues. The V and J ends lost 5 bases and 2 bases, in that order; junction bases with no gene match: 5. CDR3 region: CASRETSGGTYEQYF. CDR3 DNA sequence: TGCGCCAGCAGGGAGACTAGCGGGGGAACCTACGAGCAGTACTTC.

The chain has TRBV14 and TRBJ1-2; D not resolved. CDR1 is SGHDN, CDR2 FVKESK, per germline. The CDR3 is 12 amino acids. Trimming stripped 1 base from V and 13 bases from J, with 13 bases between. CDR3 sequence (DNA): TGTGCCAGCAGCCAAGTACACCCCACGCTCACCTTC. Amino acid sequence: CASSQVHPTLTF.

The chain carries TRBV30 and TRBJ1-5; 7 bases line up with TRBD1. CDR3 length equals 16 residues. Germline V gene data show CDR1 as GTSNPN and CDR2 as SVGIG (reference sequence). V shed 2 bases and J 2 bases; nucleotides not matched to a gene: 9. CDR3 amino acids: CAWSKLKGTGNQPQHF. CDR3 nucleotides: TGTGCCTGGAGTAAGCTAAAGGGGACAGGCAATCAGCCCCAGCATTTT.

This chain uses TRBV6-1 with TRBJ2-7, with D unclear. The germline CDR1 and CDR2 sequences are MNHNS and SASEGT. V was shortened by 2 bases and J by 2 bases, with 7 bases between the two germline ends. The CDR3 is made up of 13 amino acids. The CDR3, as DNA: TGTGCCAGCAGTGAACAGGCCCCCTACGAGCAGTACTTC. Residues: CASSEQAPYEQYF.

The V call is TRBV6-4, the J call TRBJ2-7; 11 bases align to TRBD2. The CDR3 extends over 17 amino acids. Germline loops: CDR1 MRHNA, CDR2 SNTAGT. The trim removed 5 bases at V and 0 bases at J, leaving 9 bases unmatched. CDR3 amino acids: CASSRTSGSSSSYEQYF. The CDR3 bases are TGTGCCAGCAGTCGGACTAGCGGGTCTTCGAGCTCCTACGAGCAGTACTTC.

V gene TRBV6-5 combines with J gene TRBJ1-2; 7 positions agree with TRBD1. The germline V gene encodes CDR1 MNHEY and CDR2 SVGAGI. V shed 5 bases and J 3 bases; nucleotides not matched to a gene: 6. This CDR3 has 14 amino acids. The CDR3 protein is CASSEGQRDYGYTF. The CDR3 nucleotides read TGTGCCAGCAGTGAGGGACAGAGGGACTATGGCTACACCTTC.

This clone was seen a few times. V and J are TRBV4-3 and TRBJ1-2, with a tentative D call TRBD1 (5 bases). The CDR3 sequence is 14 residues long. Trimming took 0 bases from V and 8 from J, leaving 13 bases between them. CDR1 and CDR2 (germline): LGHNA, YSLEER. CDR3 sequence reads: CASSQEVAGRGYTF. Written as DNA, the CDR3 is TGCGCCAGCAGCCAAGAAGTAGCGGGGCGCGGCTACACCTTC.

The chain links TRBV9 to TRBJ2-3; 8 bases are a match to TRBD2. The CDR3 consists of 18 residues. Unmatched junction bases numbered 12, after V lost 1 base and J lost 2 bases. Per germline, CDR1 SGDLS and CDR2 YYNGEE. CDR3 in amino acids: CASSVSGGNILFTDTQYF. In DNA form, the CDR3 reads TGTGCCAGCAGCGTATCGGGGGGGAACATCCTCTTCACAGATACGCAGTATTTT. Drawing the rest from reference TRBV9 and TRBJ2-3, the complete variable domain is DSGVTQTPKHLITATGQRVTLRCSPRSGDLSVYWYQQSLDQGLQFLIQYYNGEERAKGNILERFSAQQFPDLHSELNLSSLELGDSALYFCASSVSGGNILFTDTQYFGPGTRLTVL.

V usage is TRBV5-5 and J usage is TRBJ1-2; 7 positions match TRBD1. V shed 1 base, J shed 2 bases, and the junction held 5 bases outside the gene matches. The CDR3 has 15 amino acids. Germline values: CDR1 SGHKS, CDR2 YYEKEE (reference sequence). The CDR3 DNA is TGTGCCAGCAGCTTGCGGACGGGACAGAACTATGGCTACACCTTC. Translated: CASSLRTGQNYGYTF.

The chain joins TRBV28 to TRBJ2-7; unclear D gene. CDR1 MDHEN and CDR2 SYDVKM come from the germline V gene. V lost 6 bases to trimming and J lost 3 bases, with 9 bases between them. This CDR3 contains 12 residues. For the CDR3, the DNA is TGTGCCAGCAGAGCTAGTCACTACGAGCAGTACTTC. Protein sequence: CASRASHYEQYF.

The chain is built from TRBV28 and TRBJ1-5; D might be TRBD1 (6 bases). The CDR3 is 14 residues long. The V and J ends lost 5 bases and 3 bases respectively, with 11 bases between them. CDR1 and CDR2 (germline): MDHEN, SYDVKM. CDR3 bases: TGTGCCAGCAGTCCCGGACAGTACAATCAGCCCCAGCATTTT. Translation: CASSPGQYNQPQHF.

The chain employs TRBV29-1 and TRBJ2-1; 11 nucleotides line up with TRBD2. After removal of 1 base from V and 2 bases from J, the junction contained 10 bases not matched to a gene. This CDR3 contains 18 residues. Germline CDR1 SQVTM, CDR2 ANQGSEA. The CDR3 nucleotides read TGCAGCGTTGAAGGGCCTAGCGGGGGGTATGGGACCTACAATGAGCAGTTCTTC. Protein: CSVEGPSGGYGTYNEQFF.

The sample holds a few counts of this clone. The rearrangement links TRBV27 to TRBJ2-7; a weak D match, TRBD1 (5 bases). Germline-derived CDR1 and CDR2 are MNHEY and SMNVEV (reference sequence). The V end lost 2 bases, the J end lost 5 bases, and 10 bases lay between the germline ends. CDR3 length: 13 residues. CDR3 in DNA: TGTGCCAGCAGTTTAATTCCAGGGCACGAGCAGTACTTC. This gives the protein CASSLIPGHEQYF.

In this sample, this clone turned up a few times. This rearrangement joins TRBV28 to TRBJ2-1; TRBD1 is a possible D gene (6 bases). This CDR3 is 15 amino acids long. The germline V gene encodes CDR1 MDHEN and CDR2 SYDVKM. The V gene lost 3 bases and the J gene lost 4 bases, with 13 bases spanning the gap. The CDR3 DNA follows: TGTGCCAGCAGTTTTATCGGACAGAAATACAATGAGCAGTTCTTC. Translating gives CASSFIGQKYNEQFF.

A few counts support this clone. The chain employs TRBV6-6 and TRBJ2-3; TRBD2 matches 8 bases. This CDR3 is 16 amino acids long. Germline lookup yields CDR1 MNHNY and CDR2 SVGAGI (reference sequence). V lost 6 bases and J lost 6; bases outside the gene matches: 14. The CDR3 DNA is TGTGCCAGCAGCCACTTAGTGGCGGGAGGTGGCGATACGCAGTATTTT. It translates to CASSHLVAGGGDTQYF.

V is TRBV18 and J is TRBJ1-1; 10 positions match TRBD1. The CDR3 totals 14 residues. V dropped 8 bases and J dropped 4; count of bases not matched to a gene: 7. The germline V gene encodes CDR1 KGHSH and CDR2 LQKENI. CDR3 nucleotide sequence: TGTGCCAGCCAGACAGGGGGCTGGAGCACTGAAGCTTTCTTT. Translation gives CASQTGGWSTEAFF.

This chain connects TRBV29-1 to TRBJ2-6, with D perhaps matching TRBD1 (5 bases). CDR3 size: 17 residues. The V and J ends lost 4 bases and 0 bases respectively, with 16 bases between them. Germline-derived CDR1 and CDR2 are SQVTM and ANQGSEA. CDR3 sequence (DNA): TGCAGCGTTGTCGTTGGGGCCCCTTACTCTGGGGCCAACGTCCTGACTTTC. This sequence encodes CSVVVGAPYSGANVLTF.

V usage is TRBV5-6 and J usage is TRBJ2-1, with D unclear. In germline, CDR1 is SGHDT, CDR2 YYEEEE. This CDR3 contains 12 residues. Between the trimmed V and J ends, which lost 2 bases and 6 bases, there was a span of 6 bases. Here the CDR3 reads CASSFTSNEQFF. DNA of the CDR3: TGTGCCAGCAGCTTTACAAGCAATGAGCAGTTCTTC.

V and J are TRBV14 and TRBJ1-5, with D maybe TRBD1 (6 bases). V gave up 4 bases and J gave up 2 bases, with 6 bases separating them. This CDR3 comprises 13 residues. Germline-derived CDR1 and CDR2 are SGHDN and FVKESK. CDR3 coding DNA: TGTGCCAGCAGCCGGACAGGCAATCAGCCCCAGCATTTT. Its protein is CASSRTGNQPQHF.

The J gene is TRBJ2-1, the V gene TRBV19, with 12 bases fitting TRBD2. The V segment lost 3 bases and the J segment 9 bases; nucleotides outside the gene matches: 9. Germline V CDR1 and CDR2: LNHDA, SQIVND (reference sequence). This CDR3 has 16 amino acids. CDR3 protein: CASSIQLAGGTGEQFF. The CDR3 DNA follows: TGTGCCAGTAGTATCCAGCTAGCGGGAGGGACTGGTGAGCAGTTCTTC.

This clone was counted between two and nine times. The chain is built from TRBV21-1 and TRBJ1-5; TRBD1, the table's D call, was not compared with the DNA. TRBV21-1 is tagged as a pseudogene. This CDR3 has 14 residues. CDR3: CASSNQASNQPQHF. Written as DNA, the CDR3 is TGTGCCAGCAGCAATCAGGCCAGCAATCAGCCCCAGCATTTT.

V usage is TRBV19 and J usage is TRBJ2-1, with TRBD1 matching over 7 bases. This CDR3 is built from 15 residues. Looked up from germline, CDR1 is LNHDA and CDR2 is SQIVND (reference sequence). V was pared by 5 bases and J by 0 bases, with 4 bases of the junction left unmatched. For the CDR3, the DNA is TGTGCCAGTAGTTCTGACAGGGCCTCCTACAATGAGCAGTTCTTC. Translated, it gives CASSSDRASYNEQFF.